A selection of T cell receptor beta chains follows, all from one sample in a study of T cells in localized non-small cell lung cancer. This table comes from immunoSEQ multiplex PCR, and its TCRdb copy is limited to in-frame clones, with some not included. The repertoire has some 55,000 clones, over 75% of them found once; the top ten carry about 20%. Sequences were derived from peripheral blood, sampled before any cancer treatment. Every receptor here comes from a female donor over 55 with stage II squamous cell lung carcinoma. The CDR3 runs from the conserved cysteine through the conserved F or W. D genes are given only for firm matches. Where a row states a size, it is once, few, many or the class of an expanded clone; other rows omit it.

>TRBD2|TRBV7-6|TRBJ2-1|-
TGTGCCAGCAGCCCTCGCAGCGGGGGGGGTAGCTCCTACAATGAGCAGTTCTTC
CASSPRSGGGSSYNEQFF
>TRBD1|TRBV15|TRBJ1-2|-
TGTGGAACAGCGTCCCGGGAGCTCTGGGACAGGGGGCCTGGCTACACCTTC
CGTASRELWDRGPGYTF
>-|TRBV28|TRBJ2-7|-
TGTGCCAGCAGTCCCATAGCCTACGAGCAGTACTTC
CASSPIAYEQYF
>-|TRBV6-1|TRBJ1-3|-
TGTGCCAGCAGTGAACAGGGAGGAAACACCATATATTTT
CASSEQGGNTIYF
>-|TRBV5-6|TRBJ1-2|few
TGTGCCAGCAGCTTGTTAAGATCGGCTAACTATGGCTACACCTTC
CASSLLRSANYGYTF
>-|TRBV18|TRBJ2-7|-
TGTGCCAGCTCACCAGGCAGCTACGAGCAGTACTTC
CASSPGSYEQYF
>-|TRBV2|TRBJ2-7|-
TGTGCCAGCAATCCTTCTACAGTCACCTACGAGCAGTACTTC
CASNPSTVTYEQYF
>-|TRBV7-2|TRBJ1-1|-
TGTGCCAGCAGCTCCTTGGGATACACTGAAGCTTTCTTT
CASSSLGYTEAFF
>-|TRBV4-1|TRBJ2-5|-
TGCGCCAGCAGCCAAGATCGGGGAAAGACCCAGTACTTC
CASSQDRGKTQYF
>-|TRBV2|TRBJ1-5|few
TGTGCCAGCAGTGGTGGACAGATAGGCAATCAGCCCCAGCATTTT
CASSGGQIGNQPQHF
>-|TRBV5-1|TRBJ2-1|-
TGCGCCAGCAGCTTAACCGCTTGGGCGTCTGAGCAGTTCTTC
CASSLTAWASEQFF
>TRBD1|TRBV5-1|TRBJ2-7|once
TGCGCCAGCAGCTCCGACAGGGGGCCCTACGAGCAGTACTTC
CASSSDRGPYEQYF
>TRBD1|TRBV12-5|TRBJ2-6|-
TGTGCTAGTGCTTCGTGGGACAGGGGGCACCTGGCCAGCTCTGGGGCCAACGTCCTGACTTTC
CASASWDRGHLASSGANVLTF
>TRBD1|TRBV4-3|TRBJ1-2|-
TGCGCCAGCAGCCAAACGACAGGGGGAGGCTACACCTTC
CASSQTTGGGYTF
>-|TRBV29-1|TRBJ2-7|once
TGCAGCGTCGCCGCGGGGCCCTACGAGCAGTACTTC
CSVAAGPYEQYF
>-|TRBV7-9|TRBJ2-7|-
TGTGCCAGCAGCTTCTGGCCGGTGGAGGGACAGCCCTACGAGCAGTACTTC
CASSFWPVEGQPYEQYF
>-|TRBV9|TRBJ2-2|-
TGTGCCAGCAGCGCCGGAGGGGCCAGAGGGGAGCTGTTTTTT
CASSAGGARGELFF
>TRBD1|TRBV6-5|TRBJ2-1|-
TGTGCCAGCAGTTACTGGACAGGGGTGGACAATGAGCAGTTCTTC
CASSYWTGVDNEQFF
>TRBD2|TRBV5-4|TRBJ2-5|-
TGTGCCAGCAGCTTCACTAGCGGGGGCCAAGAGACCCAGTACTTC
CASSFTSGGQETQYF
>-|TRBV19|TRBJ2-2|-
TGTGCCAGTAGTATAGATCTATGGGGCCCGAACACCGGGGAGCTGTTTTTT
CASSIDLWGPNTGELFF
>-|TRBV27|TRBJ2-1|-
TGTGCCAGCAGTTTAGTTGGGGTGGCAGCGGGTGAGCAGTTCTTC
CASSLVGVAAGEQFF
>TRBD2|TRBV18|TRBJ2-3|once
TGTGCCAGCTCACCGCCGGGGGGATTACTCACAGATACGCAGTATTTT
CASSPPGGLLTDTQYF
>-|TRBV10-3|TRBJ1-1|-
TGTGCCATCAGTGAGCAGGGGATTAACACTGAAGCTTTCTTT
CAISEQGINTEAFF
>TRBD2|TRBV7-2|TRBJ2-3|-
TGTGCCAGCAGCTTAGCTTCTAGCGGGGCCACGCAGTATTTT
CASSLASSGATQYF
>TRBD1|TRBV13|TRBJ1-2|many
TGTGCCAGCAGCCTGGACAGGCAGGTAGGCGGCTACACCTTC
CASSLDRQVGGYTF